This T cell receptor beta chain was documented in a study of monozygotic twins with inflammatory bowel disease. Notes on the study in general: It was not supported that a single strong signal or clonotype was associated with IBD.

Details on this clonotype: No antigen is known for it.

Donors gave approximately 2.5 ml of blood apiece. CDR3 length: 12 amino acids. The germline CDR1 and CDR2 sequences are SNHLY and FYNNEI. TCRdb reprocessed the 5' RACE reads; each CDR3 protein has one entry and no DNA is given. The sample table includes 350,000 to 500,000 distinct CDR3 sequences. The chain links TRBV2 to TRBJ1-2; TCRdb designates TRBD1, a call that cannot be tested without DNA. The origin of this receptor is a human donor with ulcerative colitis or Crohn's disease, or a healthy co-twin of an affected twin (not recorded which). Sequenced material: blood. Here the CDR3 reads CASSEQGWGYTF. Filled out from reference TRBV2 and TRBJ1-2, the complete variable domain reads EPEVTQTPSHQVTQMGQEVILRCVPISNHLYFYWYRQILGQKVEFLVSFYNNEISEKSEIFDDQFSVERPDGSNFTLKIRSTKLEDSAMYFCASSEQGWGYTFGSGTRLTVV.